This TCR beta chain appears in the sequencing data of a study of T cells after yellow fever vaccination. MiXCR, applied by TCRdb to the 5' RACE reads, yields one record per CDR3 protein. The data contain around 590,000 distinct CDR3 sequences, 12% of them singletons. The input for sequencing was PBMCs, taken on the day of the yellow fever booster vaccination. The origin of this receptor is a man in his thirties or forties who received the YFV17D yellow fever vaccine.

CDR3 nucleotide sequence: TGTGCCAGCTCACCGGGGACGACAGGACGCTTAAAACTGTTTTTT. Its translation: CASSPGTTGRLKLFF. The V gene is TRBV18, the J gene TRBJ1-4, with D possibly matching TRBD1 (6 bases). CDR1 and CDR2 from the germline V gene are KGHSH and LQKENI. The CDR3 runs to 15 residues. V lost 3 bases, J lost 10 bases, and 18 bases lay in between. Full variable domain (rest looked up from reference TRBV18 and TRBJ1-4): NAGVMQNPRHLVRRRGQEARLRCSPMKGHSHVYWYRQLPEEGLKFMVYLQKENIIDESGMPKERFSAEFPKEGPSILRIQQVVRGDSAAYFCASSPGTTGRLKLFFGSGTQLSVL.